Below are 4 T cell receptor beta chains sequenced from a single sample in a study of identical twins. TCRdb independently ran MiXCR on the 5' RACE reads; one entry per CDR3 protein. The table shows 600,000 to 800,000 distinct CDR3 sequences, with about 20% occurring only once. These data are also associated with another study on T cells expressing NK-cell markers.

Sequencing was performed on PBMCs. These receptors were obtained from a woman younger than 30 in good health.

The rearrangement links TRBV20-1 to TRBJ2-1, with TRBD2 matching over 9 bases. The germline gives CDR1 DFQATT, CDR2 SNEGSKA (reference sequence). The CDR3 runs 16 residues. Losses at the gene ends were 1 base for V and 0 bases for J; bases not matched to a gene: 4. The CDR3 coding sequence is TGCAGTGCTAGAGTCCGCGGGAGGGACTCCTACAATGAGCAGTTCTTC. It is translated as CSARVRGRDSYNEQFF.

The CDR3 reads CASSSSPGASYEQYF. For the CDR3, the DNA is TGCGCCAGCAGCTCGAGTCCGGGGGCCTCCTACGAGCAGTACTTC. This sequence joins TRBV5-1 and TRBJ2-7; perhaps D is TRBD1 or TRBD2 (6 bases each). Germline V gives CDR1 SGHRS, CDR2 YFSETQ. The CDR3 spans 15 residues. Trimming removed 3 bases at V and 0 bases at J, with 13 bases between.

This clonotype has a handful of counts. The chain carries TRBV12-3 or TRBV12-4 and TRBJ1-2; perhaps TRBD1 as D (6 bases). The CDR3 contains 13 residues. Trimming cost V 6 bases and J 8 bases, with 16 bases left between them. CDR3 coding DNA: TGTGCCAGCAGCGAACAGGGACCTCAGGGCTACACCTTC. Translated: CASSEQGPQGYTF.

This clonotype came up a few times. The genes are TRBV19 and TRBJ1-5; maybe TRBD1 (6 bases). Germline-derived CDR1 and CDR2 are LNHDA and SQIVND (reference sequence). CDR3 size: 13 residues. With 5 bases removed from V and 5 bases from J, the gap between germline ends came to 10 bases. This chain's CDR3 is CASSWDNHQPQHF. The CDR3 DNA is TGTGCCAGTAGTTGGGACAACCATCAGCCCCAGCATTTT.